This T cell receptor (beta chain) emerged from a study of blood T cell repertoires in COVID-19. Study overall: Material from acute and convalescent COVID-19 was sourced from the United States, Italy and Spain. The analysed material was cDNA or gDNA that came from T cells, B-cell-depleted T cells, or PBMCs.

Original data processing: Nucleated cell number was recorded as an estimate derived from reference gene primer amplification. The method was immunoSEQ multiplex PCR; TCRdb's version includes in-frame clones alone and lacks a portion of them. V and J calls and clone size come straight from that table; D and trimming were deduced from the DNA. The repertoire holds fewer than 120,000 clones, with approximately 70% as singletons. This clone showed up just once. What was sequenced was peripheral blood. The source is a woman aged 60 to 75 with acute or convalescent COVID-19.

The CDR3 sequence: CAWSVESGNTIYF. CDR3 DNA: TGTGCCTGGAGTGTAGAGTCTGGAAACACCATATATTTT. This sequence joins TRBV30 and TRBJ1-3; D gene ambiguous. CDR1 is GTSNPN and CDR2 is SVGIG in the germline V gene (reference sequence). V was shortened by 0 bases and J by 1 base, with 4 bases between the two germline ends. This CDR3 comprises 13 residues.